The clone carrying this T cell receptor (beta chain) was seen ten or more times. Antigen specificity is unknown. Single cDNA molecules in the library carried unique molecular identifiers attached during preparation. TCRdb reanalysed the RACE reads using MiXCR and keeps one entry per CDR3 protein. This sample carries around 360,000 distinct CDR3 sequences, over 6% of them seen once, and the ten largest clones take around 6.1%. Germline values: CDR1 ENHRY, CDR2 SYGVKD. The V gene lost 1 base and the J gene lost 1 base, with 6 bases spanning the gap. CDR3 length: 14 residues. This sample is part of a study of human T cells and chemical hapten exposure. Notes on the study in general: Compared with pre-sensitization or healthy control sets, expanded TCRs clustered more. DPC sensitization produced no change in TCRs with frequency above 1 in 1000.

The sample's time point: patch test 2, 6 weeks after DPC sensitization. Regarding treatment: therapeutic diphenylcyclopropenone sensitization with weekly scalp DPC. Each patch test followed a blood draw. The source is a woman under 30 with alopecia areata. Some clones in this sample may be carry-over from other donors' samples. The V call is TRBV10-3, the J call TRBJ2-3; D is undetermined. This material consisted of whole blood, taken in connection with sensitization to the hapten diphenylcyclopropenone (DPC). The CDR3 DNA sequence: TGTGCCATCAGTGAGTTGAGCGGCACAGATACGCAGTATTTT. Translated, it gives CAISELSGTDTQYF.